The TCR beta chain under discussion was sequenced for a study of beta chain features in type 1 diabetes. In the study overall: Similarity in age, gender and cell yields was seen between patients and healthy donors. Findings and limits, study-wide: The study left unresolved whether HLA type influences TCRB rearrangement. All four CD4+ subsets of Type 1 diabetes patients contained TCRB CDR3s that were moderately but significantly shorter.

With regard to this clone: Antigen unknown.

In total, each donor contributed a single heparinised blood draw that averaged about 120 mL. The authors obtained over 98% purity in all sorted populations. V was pared by 3 bases and J by 5 bases, with 16 bases between. CDR3 length equals 15 residues. The germline V gene encodes CDR1 KGHSY and CDR2 FQNENV. Expressed TCRB transcripts were sequenced after all isolated RNA was converted to cDNA. Repertoires were generated with immunoSEQ multiplex PCR, while TCRdb's copy carries only in-frame clones and drops some. The sample yields about 710,000 clones, more than 12% seen once. This chain links TRBV16 with TRBJ1-2; D remains ambiguous. This receptor was taken from a man younger than 35 with type 1 diabetes. Input material: naive CD4+ T cells from blood. This chain's CDR3 is CASSHHALAMYGYTF. DNA for the CDR3: TGTGCCAGCAGCCACCACGCCCTCGCTATGTATGGCTACACCTTC.